This T cell receptor beta chain is from a study of cytomegalovirus exposure and HLA in healthy donors (TCRdb year 2017). Some background on the complete study: According to a later analysis, the roughly 130 validation repertoires were produced on the same platform as the roughly 720 repertoires of the first cohort. The study aimed to test whether signatures of past pathogen exposure could be identified by cataloging public T cell receptors. Along with the roughly 700-subject first cohort, a separate validation cohort of over 90 different subjects was used. High-throughput TCR immunosequencing, statistical association of individual TCRs with disease status, and machine learning were combined to predict cytomegalovirus infection status. What the authors observed across the whole study: The authors suggested that the approach could potentially be generalized to other disease states and immunological phenotypes. Subsequent analysis determined that TCRs grouped into clusters in the first cohort also showed a tendency toward co-occurrence across the approximately 110 validation repertoires, and approximately 93% of cluster scores exceeded 0. Cytomegalovirus status was reported to be diagnosed by the classifier with high specificity and sensitivity in both the original and validation cohorts. The study gave a list of some 150 TCR beta chains associated with cytomegalovirus. A later analysis had no HLA typing for the validation cohort, so co-occurrence there was scored across all 110 or so repertoires. In vitro tests confirmed that three of the cytomegalovirus-associated TCR beta chains recognize cytomegalovirus antigens. Across donors, most TCR sequences were observed very rarely, whereas some public TCRs were present in many individuals.

V is pruned by 7 bases and J by 9 bases, leaving 5 bases of the junction without a gene match. Sequences SGHAT (CDR1) and FQNNGV (CDR2) are obtained from the germline V gene. Including cysteine and phenylalanine, the CDR3 has 13 amino acids. The entry retains the CDR3 DNA only, 39 bases that are in frame from base 1. Library generation was performed with the immunoSEQ multiplex PCR assay. Turning to the authors' computational methods: A statistical classification framework was built to diagnose cytomegalovirus status from the catalog of TCR beta chain sequences. The table comes from immuneACCESS by way of TCRdb, which keeps in-frame sequences with V and J called. Part of the clones is missing from these tables; in studies checked, under half for an unresolved V gene and the rest for unknown reasons. V, J and clone size derive from that table, while D and trimming were established from the DNA sequence. The sample yields 150,000 to 200,000 clones; roughly 77% were counted once. The ten top clones hold 0.95% to 1.5% of the sample.

On this clone itself: What this receptor recognizes is not known. No clone much larger than this one lies a single base away; base qualities are absent.

Donors formed part of the validation cohort, which comprised 120 subjects and was distinct from the first cohort of several hundred subjects. This clonotype was obtained from a woman in her 30s in good health and CMV-seronegative. Material: PBMCs. The V gene is TRBV11-2 and the J gene is TRBJ1-6, with 8 bases matching TRBD1. The bases read TGTGCCAGCACCAGACAGGGGTCTTCACCCCTCCACTTT. This sequence encodes CASTRQGSSPLHF.